The rows below give T cell receptor beta chains drawn from one sample of a study of patients and donors after allogeneic stem cell transplantation. TCRdb called the RT-PCR reads again in MiXCR, with one record for every CDR3 protein. Of a few hundred thousand distinct CDR3 sequences in the sample, around an eighth were seen once. The sequencing sample was made of blood, either unsorted or a sorted T cell fraction (not recorded which). These receptors were collected from a human donor who was either an allogeneic HSCT recipient or a stem cell or donor lymphocyte infusion donor (not recorded which). It is not recorded whose cells these are; they may come from a transplant donor. Both conserved end residues are trimmed from each CDR3. Fields, in order: V gene, clone size, CDR3 protein. A row's size may be missing; if present it is once, few, many or a size class.

>TRBV2|-
ASSTTPTRADQETQY
>TRBV7-2|few
ASSPGGRMLYEQY
>TRBV5-5|few
ASSSGDLSYGYT
>TRBV2|-
ASYGRVVETQY
>TRBV19|-
ASSRQPGSALGYT
>TRBV11-2|-
ASSTNPWEQY
>TRBV2|-
ATHRDNQETQY
>TRBV6-2/TRBV6-3|few
ASSPILAGDSYEQY
>TRBV27|few
ASSLSESTDTQY
>TRBV7-2|once
ASSLASGQDYEQY
>TRBV4-2|few
ASSPNRDLLYTDTQY
>TRBV11-2|-
ASSKRLRDRVYGYT
>TRBV6-1|-
ASSTSAGGGWETQY
>TRBV5-5|few
ASSLGDLGLETQY
>TRBV20-1|many
SARGVGSSYNEQF
>TRBV19|many
ASSKNRGYYGYT
>TRBV6-5|-
ASSSITGLETQY
>TRBV5-1|many
ASSSGGGNYGYT
>TRBV5-1|few
ASSLGGATGVGTEAF
>TRBV7-3|-
ASSLGTMNEQF
>TRBV20-1|-
RGWTDMNTEAF
>TRBV5-4|-
ASSAQGANIQY
>TRBV6-1|few
ASMNGGVDSNQPQH
>TRBV5-1|few
ASSLAAGGRYNEQF
>TRBV30|few
AWSSGASQPQH
>TRBV20-1|-
SAPGLAALAKNIQY
>TRBV20-1|-
SAIGSGFAQY
>TRBV14|-
ASSPWTGADEKLF
>TRBV12-5|-
ASGLANIRTATNLYEQY
>TRBV11-2|few
ASRNPGLAGGPSDTGELF
>TRBV6-2/TRBV6-3|few
ASRPGLAGGPLLDTQY
>TRBV4-3|-
ASSQDLGGGETQY
>TRBV6-2/TRBV6-3|many
ASSYDRLNKFSYEQY
>TRBV6-1|many
ASSETGNYGYT
>TRBV5-1|-
ASSLGSYYEQY
>TRBV7-2|many
ASSRMGGGGWETQY
>TRBV10-1|-
ASSESLTSGPTDTQY
>TRBV5-1|many
ASSPFERTGELF
>TRBV10-3|many
AIRGQENQPQH
>TRBV12-3/TRBV12-4|few
ASSPKLSEQY
>TRBV3-1|-
ASSQGFGLVGYT
>TRBV2|many
ASSDRLDTEAF
>TRBV20-1|many
SARVGGSTDTQY
>TRBV19|-
ASSAQRGGETQY
>TRBV25-1|few
ASSELGTVNEKLF
>TRBV24-1|few
ATSARSPRDTGELF
>TRBV28|once
ASSSDSNNEQF
>TRBV29-1|few
SATGGSGNYGYT
>TRBV12-3/TRBV12-4|-
ASSRQGATDTQY
>TRBV7-2|many
ASSVGLASSQETQY
>TRBV6-5|few
ASSYTLGISTEAF
>TRBV5-1|-
ASSSSGTSSHEQY
>TRBV5-4|many
ASSLGGKGANTEAF
>TRBV5-1|few
ASSLNTDTQY
>TRBV23-1|few
ASSPSDWYEQY
>TRBV9|-
ASSASPGQGENSPLH